This TCR beta chain is from a study of shared clonotypes between healthy human individuals. On the study more broadly: Donors had three CD4 naive, three CD4 memory, two CD8 naive and one CD8 memory plate apiece.

The CDR3 has 14 amino acids. The germline V and J ends were trimmed by 7 bases and 7 bases, with 21 bases remaining between them. Germline CDR1 SGHDT, CDR2 YYEEEE. Selected positively for CCR7 and CD45RO-negative, naive CD8 cells excluded terminally differentiated effector memory CD45RA+ cells. Whole-study findings and limits: The donor pool, a small one, limited the genetic and exposure-history diversity represented.

In the study's own analysis: ImmunoSEQ sequences covered only the junction and lacked quality scores; filtering therefore differed. Produced via immunoSEQ multiplex PCR; TCRdb's table is partial and in-frame only. V and J calls and clone size are those listed in that table; D and trimming were worked out from the DNA. The profile shows about 2 million clones, less than 95% of them singletons. Concerning this clone: The antigen is not known.

The V gene is TRBV5-6, the J gene TRBJ2-7, with D maybe TRBD2 (6 bases). The sequence derives from a man between 18 and 35 years old in good health. The specimen sequenced was naive CD8+ T cells sorted from blood. The CDR3 is CASWDSRSVGEQYF. The CDR3 bases are TGTGCCAGCTGGGACTCTCGCTCGGTAGGGGAGCAGTACTTC.